Each of the 10 T cell receptor beta chains below was sequenced from the same sample in a study of naive and memory T cell subsets. Two oligonucleotides, mixed equimolar, formed the beta constant-region primer covering TRBC1 and TRBC2. Ligated cDNA was amplified by four rounds of PCR with nested alpha and beta constant-region primers and SP2. TCRdb reprocessed the UMI-ligation and nested PCR reads via MiXCR and lists one record per CDR3 protein. This sample has 95,000 to 150,000 distinct CDR3 sequences; approximately 37% occur once, and the top ten carry about 1%. The sample taken for sequencing was central memory CD4+ T cells from blood. These receptors all stem from a human donor in good health.

The V gene is TRBV20-1, the J gene TRBJ2-1, with 10 bases aligning to TRBD2. The CDR3 covers 15 residues. The J segment lost 0 bases and the V segment lost 7 bases, leaving 6 bases of the junction unmatched. Per the germline V gene, CDR1 is DFQATT and CDR2 is SNEGSKA (reference sequence). The CDR3 coding sequence is TGCAGTGTAGCGGGAGGCCGTAGCTCCTACAATGAGCAGTTCTTC. Its protein product is CSVAGGRSSYNEQFF.

This clonotype was seen many times. The rearrangement uses TRBV7-9 and TRBJ1-4; 9 nucleotides align to TRBD1. The CDR3 contains 15 residues. Trimming cost V 4 bases and J 8 bases; bases outside gene matches: 8. Germline V gene data show CDR1 as SEHNR and CDR2 as FQNEAQ (reference sequence). The CDR3 DNA reads as TGTGCCAGCAGCTCCTCCGGGACAGGGCGGGAAAAACTGTTTTTT. Protein product: CASSSSGTGREKLFF.

This chain uses TRBV5-1 with TRBJ2-5, with a possible D match to TRBD1 (6 bases). Per germline, CDR1 SGHRS and CDR2 YFSETQ. Trimming took off 1 base at V and 4 bases at J, with 14 bases between the two ends. CDR3 length equals 15 residues. The CDR3 nucleotides are TGCGCCAGCAGCTTGATGACGCCAGGGGTAGAGACCCAGTACTTC. Protein product: CASSLMTPGVETQYF.

The chain joins TRBV14 to TRBJ2-1, with 8 bases aligning to TRBD1. After removal of 0 bases from V and 6 bases from J, the junction contained 10 bases not matched to a gene. Germline V gene data show CDR1 as SGHDN and CDR2 as FVKESK. The CDR3 sequence is 17 residues long. CDR3 DNA: TGTGCCAGCAGCCAAGAAATGGACAGGGTAGGGTCCAATGAGCAGTTCTTC. This translates into CASSQEMDRVGSNEQFF.

This clonotype was counted a single time. The chain links TRBV5-1 to TRBJ2-7, with a tentative D call TRBD1 (7 bases). The CDR3 consists of 16 residues. The ends were cut back, 0 bases at V and 3 bases at J, with 16 bases in the middle. Germline CDR1 SGHRS, CDR2 YFSETQ. The CDR3 DNA sequence: TGCGCCAGCAGCTTGGACGGGACTCCAGGGGGCTACGAGCAGTACTTC. This gives the protein CASSLDGTPGGYEQYF. Full variable domain (remainder filled in from reference TRBV5-1 and TRBJ2-7): KAGVTQTPRYLIKTRGQQVTLSCSPISGHRSVSWYQQTPGQGLQFLFEYFSETQRNKGNFPGRFSGRQFSNSRSEMNVSTLELGDSALYLCASSLDGTPGGYEQYFGPGTRLTVT.

DNA for the CDR3: TGCAGTGCTAGGAATCTAGTGGGTTCCTACGAGCAGTACTTC. Its protein product is CSARNLVGSYEQYF. This chain joins TRBV20-1 and TRBJ2-7; no definite D call. This CDR3 region has 14 residues. V lost 3 bases and J 1 base, leaving 13 bases between the germline ends. The germline V gene has CDR1 DFQATT and CDR2 SNEGSKA (reference sequence).

This clonotype was seen a handful of times. Here the CDR3 reads CASSTTANTGELFF. In nucleotides, the CDR3 is TGTGCCAGCAGCACCACCGCGAACACCGGGGAGCTGTTTTTT. The rearrangement joins TRBV11-3 to TRBJ2-2, with no clear D. Trimming cost V 5 bases and J 0 bases, with 7 bases left between them. Germline V gene sequence: CDR1 SGHNT, CDR2 YENEEA. The CDR3 length is 14 residues.

The J gene is TRBJ1-5, the V gene TRBV15; no clear D gene. V was shortened by 1 base and J by 4 bases, with 5 bases between the two germline ends. CDR1 and CDR2 (germline): LNHNV, YYDKDF (reference sequence). The CDR3 totals 13 residues. The CDR3 DNA reads as TGTGCCACCAGCAGAGGTAGGAATCAGCCCCAGCATTTT. This sequence encodes CATSRGRNQPQHF.

This clonotype has ten or more counts. The J gene is TRBJ2-1, the V gene TRBV20-1, with 7 bases aligning to TRBD1. This CDR3 comprises 15 residues. With 3 bases clipped from V and 4 bases from J, the junction kept 9 bases outside the gene matches. The V gene's germline CDR1 is DFQATT and CDR2 SNEGSKA (reference sequence). For the CDR3, the DNA is TGCAGTGCTAGTGACGGGACAGACCCGTACAATGAGCAGTTCTTC. Translated: CSASDGTDPYNEQFF.

A few counts support this clonotype. This chain uses TRBV29-1 with TRBJ2-5; 10 nucleotides agree with TRBD2. Looked up from germline, CDR1 is SQVTM and CDR2 is ANQGSEA. V lost 6 bases, J lost 3 bases, and 10 bases stayed unmatched. The CDR3 has 15 amino acids. The CDR3 coding sequence is TGCAGCGTGATCCCCGGGACTAGCGCCAAAGAGACCCAGTACTTC. This sequence encodes CSVIPGTSAKETQYF.